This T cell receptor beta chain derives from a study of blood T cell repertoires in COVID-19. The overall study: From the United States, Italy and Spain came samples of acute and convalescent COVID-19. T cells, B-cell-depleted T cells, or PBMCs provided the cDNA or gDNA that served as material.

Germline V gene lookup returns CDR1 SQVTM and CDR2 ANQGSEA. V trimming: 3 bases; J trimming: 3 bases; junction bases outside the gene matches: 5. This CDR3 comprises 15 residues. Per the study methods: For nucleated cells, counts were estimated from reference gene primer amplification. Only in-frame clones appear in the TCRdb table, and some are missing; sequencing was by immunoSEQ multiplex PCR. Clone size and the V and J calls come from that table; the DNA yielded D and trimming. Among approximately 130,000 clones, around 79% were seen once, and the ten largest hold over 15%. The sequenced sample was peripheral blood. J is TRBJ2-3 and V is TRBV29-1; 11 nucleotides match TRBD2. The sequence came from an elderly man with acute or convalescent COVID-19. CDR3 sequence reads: CSVDGTSGRTDTQYF. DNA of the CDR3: TGCAGCGTTGATGGAACTAGCGGGAGAACAGATACGCAGTATTTT.